This T cell receptor (beta chain) appears in the sequencing data of a study of T cell responses to AZD1222 COVID-19 vaccine. On this clone itself: The antigen remains unidentified.

General observations from the study: Two AZD1222 doses significantly raised spike-specific TCR breadth and depth over controls. It should be noted that donors were predominantly white British and more often female, and clonal diversity was possibly underestimated.

Sequencing used immunoSEQ multiplex PCR; TCRdb keeps in-frame clones, though not all of them. Counted here are 130,000 or so clones, roughly 93% occurring once; the ten biggest clones make up about 1%. The sample here was peripheral blood, taken 28 days after the second AZD1222 dose. This clonotype originated in an adult who received the AZD1222 COVID-19 vaccine.

The DNA for the CDR3 is TGTGCCAGCAGTGAATGGACTAGCGGCTACCAGGAGCTGTTTTTT. As protein: CASSEWTSGYQELFF. The chain couples TRBV25-1 to TRBJ2-2, with TRBD2 matching over 10 bases. The length of the CDR3 is 15 residues. The germline CDR1 and CDR2 sequences are MGHDK and SYGVNS. Trimming at V came to 1 base and at J to 10 bases, leaving 6 bases not matched to a gene.